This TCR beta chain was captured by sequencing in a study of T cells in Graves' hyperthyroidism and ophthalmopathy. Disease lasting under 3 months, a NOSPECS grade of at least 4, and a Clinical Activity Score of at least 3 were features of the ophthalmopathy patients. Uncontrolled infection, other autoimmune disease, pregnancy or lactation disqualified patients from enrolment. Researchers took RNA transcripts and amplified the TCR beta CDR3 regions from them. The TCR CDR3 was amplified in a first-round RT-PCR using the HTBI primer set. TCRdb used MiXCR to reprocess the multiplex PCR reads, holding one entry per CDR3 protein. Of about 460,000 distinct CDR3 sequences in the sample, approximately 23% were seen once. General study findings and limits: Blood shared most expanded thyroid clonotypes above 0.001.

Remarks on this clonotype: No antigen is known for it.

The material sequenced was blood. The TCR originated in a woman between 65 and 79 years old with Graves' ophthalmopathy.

The CDR3 nucleotides read TGTGCCAGCAGGAACTCCAATACTAACTATGGCTACACCTTC. Its translation: CASRNSNTNYGYTF. The V gene is TRBV9, the J gene TRBJ1-2; D is uncertain. Trimming left V 5 bases short and J 0 bases short, with 11 bases between. The CDR3 spans 14 residues. Per the germline V gene, CDR1 is SGDLS and CDR2 is YYNGEE.